This entry concerns a single T cell receptor beta chain. V lost 4 bases to trimming and J lost 4 bases; unmatched junction nucleotides: 9. From germline, CDR1 is SGHNT and CDR2 YYREEE (reference sequence). The CDR3 has 15 amino acids. The data were obtained in a study of Ad26.COV2.S vaccination and SARS-CoV-2 variants. Sequencing was performed with immunoSEQ multiplex PCR; in TCRdb, only in-frame clones are kept and a portion is missing. The sample contains under 600,000 clones, roughly 87% of which appear only once. Regarding treatment: about 20 received Ad26.COV2.S at low or high dose, single or two shots; 5 received placebo; per-sample allocation not given. Samples were taken on day 63 after the first vaccine or placebo injection.

The TCR sequence derives from a person aged 18-65 years who received the Ad26.COV2.S COVID-19 vaccine or a placebo. The sample consisted of peripheral blood, taken in a trial of Ad26.COV2.S vaccine versus placebo. This sequence joins TRBV5-4 and TRBJ2-7, with 9 nucleotides matching TRBD1. The CDR3 region has the DNA TGTGCCAGCAGCCCGGGCCGGGACAGGGCTTACGAGCAGTACTTC. The encoded protein is CASSPGRDRAYEQYF.